This is a list of T cell receptor beta chains from one sample in a study of blood T cells in healthy people across ages. MiXCR, applied by TCRdb to the 5' RACE reads, yields one record per CDR3 protein. The table shows under 1,100,000 distinct CDR3 sequences, with under 30% occurring only once. This same sample was also taken into another study, of T cells of mothers and their children.

Input material: blood. The receptors come from a girl aged 2 to 10 in good health. Both conserved end residues are part of each CDR3. D genes are given only for firm matches.

V gene	D gene	J gene	CDR3 protein
TRBV6-5	NA	TRBJ2-7	CASGYEFDEQYF
TRBV4-1	TRBD2	TRBJ2-1	CASSHVVEPGPGLAASKQFF
TRBV29-1	NA	NA	CSVAWRQGIMDEQFF
TRBV10-2	TRBD2	TRBJ2-5	CASSESSGASQETQYF
TRBV3-1	TRBD2	TRBJ2-5	CASSPGYTSGGEETQYF
TRBV20-1	NA	TRBJ2-5	CSAVNRETQYF
TRBV5-1	TRBD2	TRBJ2-2	CASSLLPHSGRARTGELFF
TRBV3-1	NA	TRBJ2-4	CASSQPGWRNIQYF
TRBV7-3	TRBD2	TRBJ2-5	CASSFLAGVREIQYF
TRBV5-4	NA	TRBJ2-1	CASSPGDGGSYNEQFF
TRBV7-3	NA	NA	CASSLTPGTGSYEQYF
TRBV7-9	NA	TRBJ2-5	CASSLLGSEETQYF
TRBV29-1	NA	TRBJ1-6	CSVRGSEGSPLHF
TRBV29-1	NA	TRBJ2-4	CSVLQIAKNIQYF
TRBV19	NA	TRBJ2-2	CASSSFLTGELFF
TRBV2	TRBD1	TRBJ1-1	CASFRGLVNTEAFF
TRBV28	NA	TRBJ2-7	CASSFVAGRIAYEQYF
TRBV27	TRBD2	TRBJ2-1	CASTYGGAYNEQFF
TRBV4-1	NA	TRBJ1-2	CASSQVQGVDYGYTF
TRBV12-3/TRBV12-4	NA	TRBJ1-1	CASNTDLLGTEAFF
TRBV13	NA	TRBJ1-2	CASSLLAGRGGYTF
TRBV25-1	NA	TRBJ2-5	CASTGVEGQRYF
TRBV27	NA	TRBJ2-1	CASSLFQGNEQFF
TRBV20-1	TRBD1	NA	CSARGRDRVIETQYF
TRBV9	TRBD2	TRBJ2-1	CASSDKRGARDEQFF
TRBV6-2/TRBV6-3	TRBD2	TRBJ2-1	CASGAGGPYNEQFF
TRBV7-9	NA	TRBJ2-5	CASSPSQLETQYF
TRBV29-1	NA	TRBJ1-1	CSVEDRWGRYTEAFF
TRBV20-1	NA	TRBJ2-5	CSVATVGQETQYF
TRBV20-1	NA	TRBJ2-7	CSAPGHYSYEQYF
TRBV6-1	NA	TRBJ1-3	CASSEFLTTSSGNTIYF
TRBV25-1	NA	TRBJ1-6	CASSLRNSPLHF
TRBV19	NA	TRBJ2-2	CASSIKSGGTGELFF
TRBV7-2	NA	TRBJ1-4	CASSLFLEFGEKLFF
TRBV9	TRBD1	TRBJ2-7	CASSASATGTEQYF
TRBV7-9	NA	TRBJ2-7	CAGTSGLLYEQYF
TRBV6-5	NA	TRBJ1-1	CASTLGQEAFF
TRBV12-3/TRBV12-4	NA	TRBJ1-2	CASSPDGGIYGYTF